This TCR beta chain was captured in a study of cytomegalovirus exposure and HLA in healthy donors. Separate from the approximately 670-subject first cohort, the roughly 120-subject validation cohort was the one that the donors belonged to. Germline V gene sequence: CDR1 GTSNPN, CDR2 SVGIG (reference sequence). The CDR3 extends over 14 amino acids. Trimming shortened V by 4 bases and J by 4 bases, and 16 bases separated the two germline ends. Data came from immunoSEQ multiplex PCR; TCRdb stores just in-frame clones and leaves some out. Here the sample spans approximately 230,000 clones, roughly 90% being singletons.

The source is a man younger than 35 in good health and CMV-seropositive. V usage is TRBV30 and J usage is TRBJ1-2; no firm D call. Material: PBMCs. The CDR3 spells CAWTWAGGSYGYTF. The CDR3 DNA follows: TGTGCCTGGACATGGGCGGGTGGGAGCTATGGCTACACCTTC.